This T cell receptor beta chain originates from a study of molecular identifiers for immune sequencing clone quantification. Study in general: In replicates, RNA from roughly 18,000 or 92,000 naive CD8 cells was split five ways, four sequenced. Study-wide points: Reportedly, one cell's Jurkat TCR RNA was detected within 1,100,000 naive CD8 cells.

A CD8+CD4-CCR7+CD45RA+ phenotype served as the sorting definition for naive CD8 T cells. Bulk libraries came from a prior protocol with listed TCR primers. TCRdb recomputed calls from the PCR reads with MiXCR, one row per CDR3 protein. The sample records over 70,000 distinct CDR3 sequences, roughly 25% being singletons. The CDR3 contains 16 residues. The J segment lost 5 bases and the V segment lost 6 bases, leaving 15 bases of the junction unmatched. The germline V gene has CDR1 MNHEY and CDR2 SVGAGI. As regards this clonotype: Antigen unknown.

The sample comprised naive CD8+ T cells from blood, with Jurkat cell RNA spiked in. Subset: FACS-sorted CD8+CD4-CCR7+CD45RA+ naive T cells. The chain carries TRBV6-5 and TRBJ1-1, with 7 bases that match TRBD1. The sequence derives from a human donor in good health. Some libraries in this study had Jurkat cell RNA spiked in. The CDR3 here is CASRISTGVSGTEAFF. Written as DNA, the CDR3 is TGTGCCAGCAGGATAAGTACAGGGGTTAGTGGGACTGAAGCTTTCTTT.